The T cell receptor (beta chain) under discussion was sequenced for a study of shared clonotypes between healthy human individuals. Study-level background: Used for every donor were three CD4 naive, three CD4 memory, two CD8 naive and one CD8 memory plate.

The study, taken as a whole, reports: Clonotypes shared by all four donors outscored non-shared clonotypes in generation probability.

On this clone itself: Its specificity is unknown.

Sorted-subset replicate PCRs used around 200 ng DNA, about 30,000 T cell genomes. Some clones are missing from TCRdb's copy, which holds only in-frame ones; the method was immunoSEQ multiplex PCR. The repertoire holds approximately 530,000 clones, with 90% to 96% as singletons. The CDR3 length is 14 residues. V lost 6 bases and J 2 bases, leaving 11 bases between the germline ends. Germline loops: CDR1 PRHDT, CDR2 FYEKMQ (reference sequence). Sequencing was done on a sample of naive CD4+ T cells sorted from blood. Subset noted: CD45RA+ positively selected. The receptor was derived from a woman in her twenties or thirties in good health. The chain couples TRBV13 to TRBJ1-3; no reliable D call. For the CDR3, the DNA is TGTGCCAGCAGTTCACAGATTACTGGAAACACCATATATTTT. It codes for CASSSQITGNTIYF.